One TCR beta chain is described in this entry. The antigen is not known. Germline V lookup: CDR1 GTSNPN, CDR2 SVGIG (reference sequence). Trimming left V 3 bases short and J 0 bases short, with 9 bases between. This CDR3 spans 14 amino acids. The record originates from a study of metastatic and nonmetastatic thyroid tumors. No treatment of any kind had been given to any patient before thyroid surgery. General study points: It was reportedly found that TCR beta diversity was significantly higher in malignant thyroid tumors than in benign nodules, a difference seen in both blood and tumor samples.

In the original processing: Building a distant-metastasis classifier for papillary thyroid cancer drew on CDR3 differences across clinicopathological groups. TCRdb re-called the PCR reads with MiXCR. These V and J calls derive from TCRdb rather than the authors' analysis. Among about 17,000 clones, approximately 28% were seen once, and the ten largest hold roughly a sixth. The rearrangement links TRBV30 to TRBJ1-5; D remains ambiguous. The sample consisted of tumor tissue. The sequence came from a female donor with papillary thyroid cancer or a benign thyroid nodule (not recorded which). Some clones in this sample may be carry-over from other donors' samples. CDR3 DNA: TGTGCCTGGAGCCCCTGGGATAGCAATCAGCCCCAGCATTTT. This sequence encodes CAWSPWDSNQPQHF.